Listed here are 29 T cell receptor beta chains from one sample, sequenced in a study of technical replicates of blood from several donors. Produced via immunoSEQ multiplex PCR; TCRdb's table is partial and in-frame only. Of 85,000 or so clones listed, nearly 95% were seen once; the top ten hold roughly 0.28%. The sequenced material came from T cells isolated from PBMCs. All receptors derive from a human donor in good health.

The chain recombines TRBV7-8 with TRBJ1-5, with no clear D. The germline V gene encodes CDR1 SGHVS and CDR2 FQNEAQ. Trimming pared 5 bases from V and 7 bases from J, leaving 15 bases between. This CDR3 comprises 14 residues. The CDR3 DNA follows: TGTGCCAGCAGCCTAGTCGTCAGTTACCAGCCCCAGCATTTT. This codes for CASSLVVSYQPQHF.

This clone was detected once. V gene TRBV7-8 combines with J gene TRBJ2-4, with 10 bases aligning to TRBD2. V dropped 6 bases and J dropped 6; count of bases not matched to a gene: 11. The CDR3 runs 16 residues. CDR1 SGHVS and CDR2 FQNEAQ come from the germline V gene. The chain's CDR3 is CASSNPGGLARNIQYF. In nucleotides, the CDR3 is TGTGCCAGCAGTAACCCAGGGGGACTAGCGAGAAACATTCAGTACTTC.

The chain links TRBV2 to TRBJ2-7, with D possibly TRBD2 on 5 matching bases. CDR1 SNHLY and CDR2 FYNNEI come from the germline V gene. There are 12 residues in the CDR3. Trimming took off 4 bases at V and 2 bases at J, with 6 bases between the two ends. CDR3 protein: CASSGRAYEQYF. The CDR3 DNA reads TGTGCCAGCAGTGGGCGGGCCTACGAGCAGTACTTC.

The V and J genes are TRBV5-1 and TRBJ2-7, with a weak D call TRBD1 (6 bases). Germline V lookup: CDR1 SGHRS, CDR2 YFSETQ. The V end was cut by 0 bases, the J end by 4 bases, with 23 bases between. The CDR3 sequence is 18 residues long. The CDR3 nucleotides are TGCGCCAGCAGCTTGGGTCCCTTGACAGGCTCGAGGGGTTACGAGCAGTACTTC. Translating it yields CASSLGPLTGSRGYEQYF.

V gene TRBV5-1 combines with J gene TRBJ2-1; perhaps TRBD1 as D (6 bases). The CDR3 loop spans 14 amino acids. Trimming took 3 bases from V and 8 from J, leaving 15 bases between them. The germline V gene encodes CDR1 SGHRS and CDR2 YFSETQ. The DNA for the CDR3 is TGCGCCAGCAGCTCTGGTTGGAAGGGGGATGAGCAGTTCTTC. This translates into CASSSGWKGDEQFF.

This clone came up once. The chain joins TRBV7-2 to TRBJ1-1; D remains unclear. This CDR3 spans 14 amino acids. V was clipped by 1 base and J by 3 bases, with 9 bases between them. Germline-derived CDR1 and CDR2 are SGHTA and FQGNSA. CDR3 sequence (DNA): TGTGCCAGCAGCTTAGAGTCCGGTTACACTGAAGCTTTCTTT. It encodes CASSLESGYTEAFF.

CDR3 region: CTSSPTMTTGGGATHEQFF. The CDR3 nucleotides read TGCACCAGCAGCCCCACAATGACCACCGGCGGGGGGGCCACACATGAGCAGTTCTTC. V is TRBV1 and J is TRBJ2-1; TRBD2 is taken as the D call from the table, unchecked against the DNA. TRBV1 counts as a pseudogene. This CDR3 region has 19 residues.

The rearrangement joins TRBV25-1 to TRBJ1-1, with D unresolved. With 5 bases removed from V and 2 bases from J, the gap between germline ends came to 3 bases. Germline V gene lookup returns CDR1 MGHDK and CDR2 SYGVNS. The CDR3 is made up of 11 amino acids. The CDR3 nucleotides read TGTGCCAGCAGTCGTAACACTGAAGCTTTCTTT. Protein sequence: CASSRNTEAFF.

The chain recombines TRBV19 with TRBJ1-4; no definite D call. The CDR3 is made up of 15 amino acids. The germline V gene encodes CDR1 LNHDA and CDR2 SQIVND (reference sequence). Trimming took off 1 base at V and 1 base at J, with 7 bases between the two ends. The CDR3: CASSIGALTNEKLFF. The CDR3 nucleotides are TGTGCCAGTAGTATAGGGGCACTAACTAATGAAAAACTGTTTTTT.

V is TRBV6-5 and J is TRBJ2-5, with a weak D call TRBD2 (6 bases). Germline loops: CDR1 MNHEY, CDR2 SVGAGI. CDR3 length: 14 residues. V was shortened by 4 bases and J by 5 bases, with 14 bases between the two germline ends. CDR3 sequence reads: CASSSDGLAETQYF. CDR3 nucleotides: TGTGCCAGCAGTTCCGACGGGCTAGCGGAGACCCAGTACTTC.

This clone was observed once. The rearrangement joins TRBV29-1 to TRBJ1-2, with 8 bases identical to TRBD1. Germline V gene lookup returns CDR1 SQVTM and CDR2 ANQGSEA. Trimming cost V 7 bases and J 8 bases; bases outside gene matches: 9. The CDR3 is 12 amino acids. This CDR3 reads CSGLQGEKGYTF. The CDR3 coding sequence is TGCAGCGGGCTACAGGGGGAGAAGGGCTACACCTTC.

The J gene is TRBJ1-5, the V gene TRBV27; D not resolved. There are 15 residues in the CDR3. V lost 6 bases and J lost 0, with 12 bases in between. Per the germline V gene, CDR1 is MNHEY and CDR2 is SMNVEV (reference sequence). The CDR3 loop reads CASRSGGVSNQPQHF. DNA of the CDR3: TGTGCCAGCAGATCTGGCGGGGTTAGCAATCAGCCCCAGCATTTT.

The genes are TRBV11-3 and TRBJ2-3, with 13 bases fitting TRBD2. CDR1 SGHNT and CDR2 YENEEA come from the germline V gene. This CDR3 spans 17 amino acids. Germline trimming cut 3 bases from V and 2 bases from J; bases unmatched to any gene: 5. The CDR3 spells CASSLGLAGFYTDTQYF. CDR3 coding DNA: TGTGCCAGCAGCTTGGGACTAGCGGGATTCTACACAGATACGCAGTATTTT.

This clone showed up just a few times. This chain joins TRBV2 and TRBJ1-1, with 8 bases aligning to TRBD1. The V and J ends lost 7 bases and 3 bases, in that order; junction bases with no gene match: 7. This CDR3 has 14 residues. Germline V lookup: CDR1 SNHLY, CDR2 FYNNEI. The CDR3 here is CASKRQGSDTEAFF. CDR3 coding DNA: TGTGCCAGCAAACGACAGGGGTCGGACACTGAAGCTTTCTTT.

The chain has TRBV9 and TRBJ1-2; D remains ambiguous. Germline values: CDR1 SGDLS, CDR2 YYNGEE. The ends were cut back, 2 bases at V and 5 bases at J, with 7 bases in the middle. The CDR3 contains 12 residues. CDR3 residues: CASSVPSYGYTF. CDR3 nucleotides: TGTGCCAGCAGCGTTCCCAGTTATGGCTACACCTTC.

The chain combines TRBV6-5 with TRBJ1-1; D possibly corresponds to TRBD1 (6 bases). This CDR3 has 16 residues. V lost 0 bases and J lost 6, with 17 bases in between. The germline V gene has CDR1 MNHEY and CDR2 SVGAGI. The CDR3 region is CASSYSNTGWISEAFF. CDR3 sequence (DNA): TGTGCCAGCAGTTACTCGAATACAGGGTGGATCTCTGAAGCTTTCTTT.

This chain connects TRBV7-9 to TRBJ1-1; D ambiguous. The CDR3 is made up of 13 amino acids. V shed 5 bases and J shed 5 bases, with 12 bases lying between them. Germline values: CDR1 SEHNR, CDR2 FQNEAQ (reference sequence). This chain's CDR3 is CASSPLRRTEAFF. As DNA, the CDR3 is TGTGCCAGCAGCCCCCTTAGGAGGACTGAAGCTTTCTTT.

V gene TRBV29-1 combines with J gene TRBJ2-7, with 9 bases aligning to TRBD2. CDR1 and CDR2 from the germline V gene are SQVTM and ANQGSEA. The J segment lost 3 bases and the V segment lost 4 bases, leaving 10 bases of the junction unmatched. The CDR3 covers 15 residues. This CDR3 is CSVGVAGESGYEQYF. The CDR3 DNA is TGCAGCGTTGGGGTAGCGGGAGAATCCGGCTACGAGCAGTACTTC.

The chain joins TRBV10-1 to TRBJ2-7, with D possibly matching TRBD2 (5 bases). CDR1 and CDR2 (germline): WNHNN, SYGVQD (reference sequence). V was clipped by 1 base and J by 3 bases, with 7 bases between them. The CDR3 covers 13 residues. For the CDR3, the DNA is TGCGCCAGCAGTGAGTACGGAGGCTACGAGCAGTACTTC. Translated, it gives CASSEYGGYEQYF.

The chain links TRBV4-1 to TRBJ2-5; a weak D match, TRBD2 (6 bases). V was trimmed by 3 bases and J by 1 base, leaving 30 bases between them. Germline loops: CDR1 MGHRA, CDR2 YSYEKL. The CDR3 has 21 residues. The CDR3 spells CASSHPKPGRPWMWGQETQYF. The CDR3 nucleotides are TGCGCCAGCAGCCATCCCAAACCCGGGAGACCTTGGATGTGGGGCCAAGAGACCCAGTACTTC.

V gene TRBV6-1 combines with J gene TRBJ2-4, with unresolved D. Germline V lookup: CDR1 MNHNS, CDR2 SASEGT. The V gene lost 1 base and the J gene lost 6 bases, with 13 bases spanning the gap. This CDR3 spans 15 amino acids. CDR3 residues: CASSEGNGLANIQYF. In nucleotides, the CDR3 is TGTGCCAGCAGTGAAGGGAATGGGTTAGCAAACATTCAGTACTTC.

V and J are TRBV9 and TRBJ1-2, with D maybe TRBD1 (6 bases). Trimming left V 0 bases short and J 6 bases short, with 18 bases between. CDR3 length: 16 residues. The V gene's germline CDR1 is SGDLS and CDR2 YYNGEE. CDR3 sequence reads: CASSVGQGLTNNGYTF. In DNA, the CDR3 is TGTGCCAGCAGCGTAGGTCAGGGGCTAACTAATAATGGCTACACCTTC.

This clone was seen only once. The gene calls are TRBV6-5 and TRBJ2-3, with 7 bases matching TRBD2. V was pared by 8 bases and J by 1 base, with 6 bases of the junction left unmatched. Germline CDR1 MNHEY, CDR2 SVGAGI. This CDR3 contains 14 residues. The CDR3 DNA reads TGTGCCAGCCTTTCCCGGGGGGGCACAGATACGCAGTATTTT. Amino acids: CASLSRGGTDTQYF.

This sequence joins TRBV29-1 and TRBJ2-1, with a weak D call TRBD1 (6 bases). This CDR3 spans 11 amino acids. Per the germline V gene, CDR1 is SQVTM and CDR2 is ANQGSEA. V lost 7 bases and J 5 bases, leaving 9 bases between the germline ends. The CDR3 DNA is TGCAGCGGCGGACAGAACAATGAGCAGTTCTTC. This translates into CSGGQNNEQFF.

The chain links TRBV4-2 to TRBJ1-4; D gene uncertain. Germline CDR1 is LGHNA and CDR2 is YNFKEQ. This CDR3 has 13 amino acids. The V gene lost 2 bases and the J gene lost 7 bases, with 8 bases spanning the gap. This chain's CDR3 is CASSQISPEKLFF. In DNA, the CDR3 is TGTGCCAGCAGCCAAATAAGCCCTGAAAAACTGTTTTTT.

The chain has TRBV28 and TRBJ2-7; 7 bases line up with TRBD1. Germline lookup yields CDR1 MDHEN and CDR2 SYDVKM. Losses at the gene ends were 6 bases for V and 2 bases for J; bases not matched to a gene: 4. This CDR3 comprises 13 residues. Here the CDR3 DNA reads TGTGCCAGCAGCCACAGGGGAGCCTACGAGCAGTACTTC. Residues: CASSHRGAYEQYF.

This clone was seen only once. The rearrangement uses TRBV7-2 and TRBJ2-7; unclear D gene. Germline V gene data show CDR1 as SGHTA and CDR2 as FQGNSA. The CDR3 loop spans 16 amino acids. The V gene lost 1 base and the J gene lost 3 bases, with 16 bases spanning the gap. CDR3 residues: CASSLVVTSGYYEQYF. CDR3 coding DNA: TGTGCCAGCAGCTTAGTTGTGACCTCCGGGTACTACGAGCAGTACTTC.

The CDR3, as DNA: TGTGCCAGCAGCTTAACTAGCGGGCACTACGAGCAGTACTTC. Its protein is CASSLTSGHYEQYF. J is TRBJ2-7 and V is TRBV7-2; 9 bases are shared with TRBD2. Germline loops: CDR1 SGHTA, CDR2 FQGNSA. Trimming took 2 bases from V and 3 from J; bases not matched to a gene: 2. This CDR3 region has 14 residues. Drawing the rest from reference TRBV7-2 and TRBJ2-7, the complete variable domain is GAGVSQSPSNKVTEKGKDVELRCDPISGHTALYWYRQSLGQGLEFLIYFQGNSAPDKSGLPSDRFSAERTGGSVSTLTIQRTQQEDSAVYLCASSLTSGHYEQYFGPGTRLTVT.

V usage is TRBV5-4 and J usage is TRBJ1-6; D gene uncertain. The CDR3 is 18 amino acids. Trimming pared 4 bases from V and 0 bases from J, leaving 17 bases between. Germline-derived CDR1 and CDR2 are SGHNT and YYREEE (reference sequence). The CDR3 sequence is CASSKVTIQSSYNSPLHF. CDR3 coding DNA: TGTGCCAGCAGCAAGGTGACTATACAGAGCTCCTATAATTCACCCCTCCACTTT.